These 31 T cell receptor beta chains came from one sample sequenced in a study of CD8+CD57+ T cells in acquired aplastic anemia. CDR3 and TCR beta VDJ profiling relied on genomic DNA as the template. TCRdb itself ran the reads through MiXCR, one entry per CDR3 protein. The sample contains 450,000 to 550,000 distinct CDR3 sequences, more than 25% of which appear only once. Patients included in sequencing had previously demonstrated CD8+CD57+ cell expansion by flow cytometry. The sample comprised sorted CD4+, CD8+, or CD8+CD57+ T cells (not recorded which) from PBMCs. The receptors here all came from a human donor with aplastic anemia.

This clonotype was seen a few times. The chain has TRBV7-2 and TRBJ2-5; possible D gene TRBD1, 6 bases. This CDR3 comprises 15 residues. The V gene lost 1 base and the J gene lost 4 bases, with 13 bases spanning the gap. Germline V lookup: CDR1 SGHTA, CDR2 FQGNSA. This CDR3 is CASSLVQGGGETQYF. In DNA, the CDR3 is TGTGCCAGCAGCTTAGTACAGGGCGGAGGAGAGACCCAGTACTTC.

The CDR3 is CASSPQGVWEKLFF. The DNA of the CDR3 is TGTGCCAGCAGCCCACAAGGGGTTTGGGAAAAACTGTTTTTT. V usage is TRBV7-2 and J usage is TRBJ1-4; D may be TRBD1 (5 bases). CDR1 is SGHTA and CDR2 is FQGNSA in the germline V gene. The V end was cut by 5 bases, the J end by 8 bases, with 15 bases between. The CDR3 sequence is 14 residues long.

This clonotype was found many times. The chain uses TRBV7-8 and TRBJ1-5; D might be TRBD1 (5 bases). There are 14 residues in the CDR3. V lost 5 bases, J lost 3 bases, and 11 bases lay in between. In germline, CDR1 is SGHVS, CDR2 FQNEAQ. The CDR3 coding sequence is TGTGCCAGCAGCCGGGACGACAACAATCAGCCCCAGCATTTT. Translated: CASSRDDNNQPQHF.

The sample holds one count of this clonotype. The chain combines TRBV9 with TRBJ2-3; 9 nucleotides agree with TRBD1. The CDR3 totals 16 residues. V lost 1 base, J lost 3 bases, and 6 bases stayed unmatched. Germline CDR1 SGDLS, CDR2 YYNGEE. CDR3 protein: CASSVKGGTGTDTQYF. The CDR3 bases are TGTGCCAGCAGCGTAAAAGGGGGGACAGGGACAGATACGCAGTATTTT.

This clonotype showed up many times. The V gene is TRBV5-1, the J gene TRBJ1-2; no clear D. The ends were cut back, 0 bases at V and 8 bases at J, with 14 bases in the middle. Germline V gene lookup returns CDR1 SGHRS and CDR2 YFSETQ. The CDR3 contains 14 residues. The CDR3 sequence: CASSLVEGRRGYTF. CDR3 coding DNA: TGCGCCAGCAGCTTGGTTGAGGGCCGAAGGGGCTACACCTTC.

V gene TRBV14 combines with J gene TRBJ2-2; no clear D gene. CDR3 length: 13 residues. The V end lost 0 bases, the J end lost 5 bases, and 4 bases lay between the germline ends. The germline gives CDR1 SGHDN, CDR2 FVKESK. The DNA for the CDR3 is TGTGCCAGCAGCCAAGAAGGGACCGGGGAGCTGTTTTTT. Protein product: CASSQEGTGELFF. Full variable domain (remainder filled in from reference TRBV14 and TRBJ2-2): EAGVTQFPSHSVIEKGQTVTLRCDPISGHDNLYWYRRVMGKEIKFLLHFVKESKQDESGMPNNRFLAERTGGTYSTLKVQPAELEDSGVYFCASSQEGTGELFFGEGSRLTVL.

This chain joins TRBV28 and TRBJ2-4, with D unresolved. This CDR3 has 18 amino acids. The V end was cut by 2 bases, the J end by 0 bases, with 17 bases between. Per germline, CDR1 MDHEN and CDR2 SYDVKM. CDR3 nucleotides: TGTGCCAGCAGTTTAAGTACTCTACGGGCTCTAGCCAAAAACATTCAGTACTTC. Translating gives CASSLSTLRALAKNIQYF.

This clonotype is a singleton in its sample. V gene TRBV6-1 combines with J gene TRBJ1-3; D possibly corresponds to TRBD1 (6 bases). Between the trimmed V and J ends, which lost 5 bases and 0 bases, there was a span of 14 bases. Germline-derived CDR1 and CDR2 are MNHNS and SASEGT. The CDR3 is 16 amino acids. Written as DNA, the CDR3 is TGTGCCAGCAGTCCTACCGGACAGATCTCTGGAAACACCATATATTTT. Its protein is CASSPTGQISGNTIYF.

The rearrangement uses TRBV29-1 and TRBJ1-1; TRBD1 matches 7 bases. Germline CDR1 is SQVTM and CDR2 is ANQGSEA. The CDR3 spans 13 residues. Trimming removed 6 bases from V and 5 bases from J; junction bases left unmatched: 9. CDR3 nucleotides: TGCAGCGTCCTCCAGACAGGGCGGACTGAAGCTTTCTTT. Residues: CSVLQTGRTEAFF.

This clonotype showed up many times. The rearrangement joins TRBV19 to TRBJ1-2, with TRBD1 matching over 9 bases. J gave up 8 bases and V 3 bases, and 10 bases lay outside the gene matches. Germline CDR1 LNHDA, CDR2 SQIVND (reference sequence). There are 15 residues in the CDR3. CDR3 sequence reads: CASSMTGGMWKGYTF. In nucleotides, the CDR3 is TGTGCCAGTAGTATGACAGGGGGGATGTGGAAAGGCTACACCTTC.

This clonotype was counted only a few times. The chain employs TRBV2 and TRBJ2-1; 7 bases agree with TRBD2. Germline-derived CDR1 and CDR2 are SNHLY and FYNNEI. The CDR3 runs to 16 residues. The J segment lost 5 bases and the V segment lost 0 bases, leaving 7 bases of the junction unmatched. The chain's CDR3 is CASSEAGGVGNNEQFF. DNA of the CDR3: TGTGCCAGCAGTGAAGCGGGGGGGGTAGGAAACAATGAGCAGTTCTTC.

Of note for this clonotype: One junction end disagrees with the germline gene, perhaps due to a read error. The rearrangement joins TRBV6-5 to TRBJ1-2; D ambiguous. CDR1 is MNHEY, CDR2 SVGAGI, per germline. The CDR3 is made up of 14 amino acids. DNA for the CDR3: TGTACCAGCAGTTACATCGGCCAGGAGGATGGCTACACCTTC. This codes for CTSSYIGQEDGYTF.

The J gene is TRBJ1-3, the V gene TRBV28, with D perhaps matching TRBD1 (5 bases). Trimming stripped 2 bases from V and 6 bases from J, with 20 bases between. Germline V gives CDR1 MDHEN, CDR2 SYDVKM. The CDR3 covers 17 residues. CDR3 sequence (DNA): TGTGCCAGCAGTTTACTTACGGCAGGGCGAAAAGAAAACACCATATATTTT. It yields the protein CASSLLTAGRKENTIYF.

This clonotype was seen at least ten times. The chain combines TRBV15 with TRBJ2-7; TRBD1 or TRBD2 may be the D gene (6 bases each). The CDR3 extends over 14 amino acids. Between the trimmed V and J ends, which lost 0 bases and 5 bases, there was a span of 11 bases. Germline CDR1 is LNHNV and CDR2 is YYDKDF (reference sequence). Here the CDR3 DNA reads TGTGCCACCAGCAGAGATGGGGGGCTCGACGAGCAGTACTTC. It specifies CATSRDGGLDEQYF.

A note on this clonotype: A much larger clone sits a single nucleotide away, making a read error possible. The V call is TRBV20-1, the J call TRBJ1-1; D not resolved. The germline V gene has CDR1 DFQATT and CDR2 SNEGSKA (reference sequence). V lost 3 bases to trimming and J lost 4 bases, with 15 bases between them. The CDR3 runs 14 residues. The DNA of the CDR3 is TGCAGTGCTAGTCTTCGGCCGATGAGCACTGAAGCTTTCTTT. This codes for CSASLRPMSTEAFF.

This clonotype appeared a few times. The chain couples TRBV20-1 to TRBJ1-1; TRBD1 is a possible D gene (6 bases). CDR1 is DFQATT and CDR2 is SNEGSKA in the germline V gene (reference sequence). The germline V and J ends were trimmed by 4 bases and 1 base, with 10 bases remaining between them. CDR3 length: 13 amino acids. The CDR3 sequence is CSATKQGNTEAFF. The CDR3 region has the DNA TGCAGTGCTACAAAACAGGGGAACACTGAAGCTTTCTTT.

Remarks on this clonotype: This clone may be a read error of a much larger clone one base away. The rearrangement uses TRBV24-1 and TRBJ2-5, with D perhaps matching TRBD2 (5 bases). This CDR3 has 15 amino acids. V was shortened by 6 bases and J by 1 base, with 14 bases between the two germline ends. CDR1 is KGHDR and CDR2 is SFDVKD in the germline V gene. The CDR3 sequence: CATSSGINGQETQYF. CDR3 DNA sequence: TGTGCCACCAGTTCCGGGATTAACGGCCAAGAGACCCAGTACTTC.

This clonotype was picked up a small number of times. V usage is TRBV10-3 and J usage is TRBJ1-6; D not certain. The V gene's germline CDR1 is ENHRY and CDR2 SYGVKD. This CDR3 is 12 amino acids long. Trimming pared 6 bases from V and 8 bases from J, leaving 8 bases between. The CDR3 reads CAIREEDSPLHF. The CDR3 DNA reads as TGTGCCATCAGGGAGGAGGATTCACCCCTCCACTTT.

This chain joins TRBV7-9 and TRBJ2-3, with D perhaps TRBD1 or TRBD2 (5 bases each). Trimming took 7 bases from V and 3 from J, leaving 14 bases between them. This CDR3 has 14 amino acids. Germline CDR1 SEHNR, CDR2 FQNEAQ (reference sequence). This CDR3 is CASTPSGATDTQYF. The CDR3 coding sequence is TGTGCCAGCACCCCATCCGGGGCAACAGATACGCAGTATTTT.

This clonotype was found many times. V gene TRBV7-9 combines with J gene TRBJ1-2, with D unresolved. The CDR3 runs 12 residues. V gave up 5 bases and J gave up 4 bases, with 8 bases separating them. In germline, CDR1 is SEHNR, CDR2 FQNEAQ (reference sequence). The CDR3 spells CASSTDRYGYTF. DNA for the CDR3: TGTGCCAGCAGCACAGACCGCTATGGCTACACCTTC.

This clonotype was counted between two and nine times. The CDR3 is CASSVGAELETQYF. The CDR3 DNA follows: TGTGCCAGCAGCGTCGGCGCCGAGCTAGAGACCCAGTACTTC. This chain links TRBV9 with TRBJ2-5; D remains ambiguous. V lost 2 bases and J 4 bases, leaving 12 bases between the germline ends. The CDR3 loop spans 14 amino acids. CDR1 is SGDLS, CDR2 YYNGEE, per germline. Using reference TRBV9 and TRBJ2-5 for the parts outside the CDR3, the full variable domain is DSGVTQTPKHLITATGQRVTLRCSPRSGDLSVYWYQQSLDQGLQFLIQYYNGEERAKGNILERFSAQQFPDLHSELNLSSLELGDSALYFCASSVGAELETQYFGPGTRLLVL.

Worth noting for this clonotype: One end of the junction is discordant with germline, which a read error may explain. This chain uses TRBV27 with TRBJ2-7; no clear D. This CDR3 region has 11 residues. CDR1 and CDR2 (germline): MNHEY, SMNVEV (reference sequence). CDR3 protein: CASSEQSPLNF. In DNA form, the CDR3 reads TGTGCCAGCAGCGAGCAGTCTCCCCTGAACTTC.

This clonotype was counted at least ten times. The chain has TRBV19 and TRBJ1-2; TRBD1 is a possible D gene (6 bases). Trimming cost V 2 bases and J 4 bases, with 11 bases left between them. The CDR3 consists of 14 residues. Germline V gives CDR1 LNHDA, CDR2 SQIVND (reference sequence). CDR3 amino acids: CASSIMDRGYGYTF. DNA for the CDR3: TGTGCCAGTAGTATAATGGACAGAGGCTATGGCTACACCTTC.

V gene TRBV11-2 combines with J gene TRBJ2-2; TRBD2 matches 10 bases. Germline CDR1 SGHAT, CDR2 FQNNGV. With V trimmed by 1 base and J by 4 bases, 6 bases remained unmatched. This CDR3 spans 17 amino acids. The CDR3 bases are TGTGCCAGCAGCTTAGGTGGCTTAGCGGGAGGCACCGGGGAGCTGTTTTTT. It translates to CASSLGGLAGGTGELFF.

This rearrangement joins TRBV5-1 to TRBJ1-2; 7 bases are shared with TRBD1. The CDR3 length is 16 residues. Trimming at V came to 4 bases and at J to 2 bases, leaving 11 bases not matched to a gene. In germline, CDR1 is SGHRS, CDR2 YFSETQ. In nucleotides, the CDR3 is TGCGCCAGCAGCCCAGGGGGTCTAGCTTCCAACTATGGCTACACCTTC. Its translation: CASSPGGLASNYGYTF.

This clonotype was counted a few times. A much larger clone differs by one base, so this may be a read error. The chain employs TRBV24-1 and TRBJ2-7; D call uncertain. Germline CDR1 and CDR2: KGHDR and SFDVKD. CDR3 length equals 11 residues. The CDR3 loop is CASSDDYKQYF. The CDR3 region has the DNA TGTGCCTCCAGTGACGATTACAAGCAGTACTTC.

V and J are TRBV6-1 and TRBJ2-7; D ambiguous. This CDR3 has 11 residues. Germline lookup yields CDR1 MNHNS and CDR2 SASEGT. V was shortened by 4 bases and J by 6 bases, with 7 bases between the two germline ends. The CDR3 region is CASSGYGEQYF. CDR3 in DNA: TGTGCCAGCAGTGGGTACGGCGAGCAGTACTTC.

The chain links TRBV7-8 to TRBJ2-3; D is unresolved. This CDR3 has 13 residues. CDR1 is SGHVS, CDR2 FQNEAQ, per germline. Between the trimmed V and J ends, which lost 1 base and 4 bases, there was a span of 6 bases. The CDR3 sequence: CASSLVGSDTQYF. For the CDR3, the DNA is TGTGCCAGCAGCTTAGTCGGTTCAGATACGCAGTATTTT. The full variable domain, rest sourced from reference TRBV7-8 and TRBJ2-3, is GAGVSQSPRYKVAKRGQDVALRCDPISGHVSLFWYQQALGQGPEFLTYFQNEAQLDKSGLPSDRFFAERPEGSVSTLKIQRTQQEDSAVYLCASSLVGSDTQYFGPGTRLTVL.

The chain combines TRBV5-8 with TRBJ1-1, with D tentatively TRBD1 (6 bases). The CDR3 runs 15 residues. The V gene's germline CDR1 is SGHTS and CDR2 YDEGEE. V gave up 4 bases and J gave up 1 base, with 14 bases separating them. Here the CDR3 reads CASSKTGSGNTEAFF. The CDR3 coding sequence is TGTGCCAGCAGCAAAACAGGGAGCGGGAACACTGAAGCTTTCTTT.

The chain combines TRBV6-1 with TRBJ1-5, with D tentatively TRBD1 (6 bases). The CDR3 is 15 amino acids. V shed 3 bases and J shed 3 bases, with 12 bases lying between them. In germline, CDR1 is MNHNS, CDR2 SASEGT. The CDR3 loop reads CASSDGQSFNQPQHF. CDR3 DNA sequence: TGTGCCAGCAGTGATGGACAGTCCTTCAATCAGCCCCAGCATTTT.

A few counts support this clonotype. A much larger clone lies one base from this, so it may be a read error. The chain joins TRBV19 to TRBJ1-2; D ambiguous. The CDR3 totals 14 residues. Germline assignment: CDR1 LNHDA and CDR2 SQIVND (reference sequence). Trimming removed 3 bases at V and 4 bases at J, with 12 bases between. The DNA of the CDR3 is TGTGCCAGTAGTATTAACCGCCCAAGCTATGGCTACACCTTC. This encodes CASSINRPSYGYTF. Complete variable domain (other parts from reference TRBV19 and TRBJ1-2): DGGITQSPKYLFRKEGQNVTLSCEQNLNHDAMYWYRQDPGQGLRLIYYSQIVNDFQKGDIAEGYSVSREKKESFPLTVTSAQKNPTAFYLCASSINRPSYGYTFGSGTRLTVV.